The 19 T cell receptor beta chains below come from one sample, sequenced in a study of neurological immune-mediated disorders. TCRdb reprocessed the 5' RACE reads via MiXCR and lists one record per CDR3 protein. The profile shows 30,000 or so distinct CDR3 sequences, approximately 4.1% of them singletons. Sequences were obtained from CD4+ T cells from blood. The receptors originated from a woman aged 40 to 50 in good health.

This clonotype was observed a few times. The CDR3 DNA follows: TGTGCCAGCAGCTTAGAGAGGGGGGGGGCCAAAAACATTCAGTACTTC. This translates into CASSLERGGAKNIQYF. V is TRBV7-2 and J is TRBJ2-4; D might be TRBD2 (7 bases). This CDR3 spans 16 amino acids. Per germline, CDR1 SGHTA and CDR2 FQGNSA. Trimming took 1 base from V and 1 from J, leaving 11 bases between them.

At least ten counts were recorded for this clonotype. This chain links TRBV5-5 with TRBJ2-1; tentative D call: TRBD2 (5 bases). The CDR3 has 12 amino acids. V was cut by 1 base and J by 15 bases, with 14 bases left in between. CDR1 and CDR2 (germline): SGHKS, YYEKEE (reference sequence). The CDR3 coding sequence is TGTGCCAGCAGCTTGACTGAGGGTGGACCGTTCTTC. Its translation is CASSLTEGGPFF.

This clonotype was found many times. This chain connects TRBV15 to TRBJ1-6; D might be TRBD1 (6 bases). The CDR3 is 16 residues long. CDR1 is LNHNV and CDR2 is YYDKDF in the germline V gene (reference sequence). V lost 0 bases and J lost 7, with 13 bases in between. CDR3: CATSRDVQGTNSPLHF. DNA of the CDR3: TGTGCCACCAGCAGAGATGTACAGGGCACGAATTCACCCCTCCACTTT.

This clonotype was observed at least ten times. The CDR3 region is CASSHLAGAVNTQYF. The CDR3 coding sequence is TGTGCCAGCAGCCATCTAGCGGGAGCGGTAAATACGCAGTATTTT. The V gene is TRBV11-2, the J gene TRBJ2-3, with 10 bases lining up with TRBD2. Germline V lookup: CDR1 SGHAT, CDR2 FQNNGV. The ends lost 5 bases at V and 7 bases at J; junction bases unmatched: 9. This CDR3 spans 15 amino acids.

The table lists this clonotype with many counts. The chain combines TRBV20-1 with TRBJ1-5; 7 bases map to TRBD1. The CDR3 covers 18 residues. CDR1 is DFQATT, CDR2 SNEGSKA, per germline (reference sequence). The trim removed 6 bases at V and 0 bases at J, leaving 17 bases unmatched. CDR3 DNA sequence: TGCAGTGCCAAAGCTCTAGTTGGGACAGCTAATAGCAATCAGCCCCAGCATTTT. Its protein is CSAKALVGTANSNQPQHF.

Ten or more counts support this clonotype. The genes are TRBV9 and TRBJ2-1; TRBD2 agrees at 8 bases. The CDR3 has 16 residues. CDR1 and CDR2 from the germline V gene are SGDLS and YYNGEE. J gave up 3 bases and V 0 bases, and 5 bases lay outside the gene matches. CDR3 DNA: TGTGCCAGCAGCGTAGTAGGAACTAGCGGCTACAATGAGCAGTTCTTC. Its translation is CASSVVGTSGYNEQFF.

This clonotype was seen repeatedly, ten times or more. The chain has TRBV19 and TRBJ1-2, with D maybe TRBD1 (6 bases). Germline lookup yields CDR1 LNHDA and CDR2 SQIVND (reference sequence). V was cut by 3 bases and J by 8 bases, with 16 bases left in between. The CDR3 runs to 14 residues. CDR3 region: CASSIGQGTGGYTF. The CDR3 region has the DNA TGTGCCAGTAGTATCGGGCAGGGGACCGGCGGCTACACCTTC.

This clonotype appeared many times. The chain links TRBV25-1 to TRBJ2-5, with D perhaps TRBD2 (5 bases). Trimming cost V 8 bases and J 2 bases, with 12 bases left between them. Germline loops: CDR1 MGHDK, CDR2 SYGVNS. The CDR3 is 13 residues long. The CDR3 nucleotides read TGTGCCAGCGTTCAATGGGAGCAAGAGACCCAGTACTTC. Amino acids: CASVQWEQETQYF. Based on the CDR3 plus reference TRBV25-1 and TRBJ2-5, the full variable domain is EADIYQTPRYLVIGTGKKITLECSQTMGHDKMYWYQQDPGMELHLIHYSYGVNSTEKGDLSSESTVSRIRTEHFPLTLESARPSHTSQYLCASVQWEQETQYFGPGTRLLVL.

This clonotype was observed at least ten times. The J gene is TRBJ2-5, the V gene TRBV20-1; 9 bases agree with TRBD1. CDR1 DFQATT and CDR2 SNEGSKA come from the germline V gene (reference sequence). V shed 2 bases and J 2 bases; nucleotides not matched to a gene: 6. The CDR3 contains 15 residues. The CDR3 sequence is CSARSGTGRQETQYF. The CDR3 nucleotides are TGCAGTGCTAGATCAGGGACAGGGCGTCAAGAGACCCAGTACTTC.

This clonotype has ten or more counts. The chain recombines TRBV5-1 with TRBJ1-1; a possible D gene is TRBD1 (5 bases). Germline assignment: CDR1 SGHRS and CDR2 YFSETQ. The CDR3 is 15 residues long. The V end was cut by 0 bases, the J end by 0 bases, with 9 bases between. The CDR3 coding sequence is TGCGCCAGCAGCTTGGGGCAGGGCATGAACACTGAAGCTTTCTTT. This codes for CASSLGQGMNTEAFF.

This clonotype was seen at least ten times. The chain joins TRBV5-1 to TRBJ1-1; a possible D gene is TRBD1 (5 bases). The CDR3 loop spans 15 amino acids. The V end lost 0 bases, the J end lost 2 bases, and 11 bases lay between the germline ends. From germline, CDR1 is SGHRS and CDR2 YFSETQ. For the CDR3, the DNA is TGCGCCAGCAGCTTGGTGGCAGGGAGTAACACTGAAGCTTTCTTT. Translation gives CASSLVAGSNTEAFF.

This clonotype was found many times. The chain employs TRBV10-3 and TRBJ1-1; TRBD1 matches 8 bases. Germline loops: CDR1 ENHRY, CDR2 SYGVKD. J gave up 3 bases and V 10 bases, and 10 bases lay outside the gene matches. CDR3 length: 14 amino acids. CDR3 DNA sequence: TGTGCCACATACCAGACAGGGGCGCACACTGAAGCTTTCTTT. Protein sequence: CATYQTGAHTEAFF.

This clonotype showed up many times. J is TRBJ2-5 and V is TRBV5-1; D remains ambiguous. The germline V gene encodes CDR1 SGHRS and CDR2 YFSETQ. The CDR3 has 15 residues. The V end was cut by 0 bases, the J end by 2 bases, with 11 bases between. This CDR3 reads CASSLVADLQETQYF. DNA of the CDR3: TGCGCCAGCAGCTTGGTTGCCGACTTACAAGAGACCCAGTACTTC.

Within the sample, this clonotype is medium-sized. The genes are TRBV7-2 and TRBJ1-6, with 8 positions matching TRBD1. CDR3 length: 17 residues. Trimming at V came to 4 bases and at J to 0 bases, leaving 5 bases not matched to a gene. The germline CDR1 and CDR2 sequences are SGHTA and FQGNSA. The DNA for the CDR3 is TGTGCCAGCAGCTCGGGACAGGCGAGCTCCTATAATTCACCCCTCCACTTT. Translated, it gives CASSSGQASSYNSPLHF.

This clonotype was counted many times. The chain combines TRBV5-1 with TRBJ2-2, with no clear D. V lost 4 bases and J lost 5, with 6 bases in between. Germline lookup yields CDR1 SGHRS and CDR2 YFSETQ. The CDR3 is made up of 12 amino acids. The CDR3 loop is CASSRATGELFF. The DNA of the CDR3 is TGCGCCAGCAGCCGGGCAACCGGGGAGCTGTTTTTT.

This clonotype has at least ten counts. This chain uses TRBV2 with TRBJ1-1; D is perhaps TRBD1 (6 bases). V was shortened by 8 bases and J by 0 bases, with 16 bases between the two germline ends. CDR1 SNHLY and CDR2 FYNNEI come from the germline V gene. CDR3 length: 15 residues. The CDR3: CASVLKQGMNTEAFF. The CDR3 DNA is TGTGCCAGCGTACTCAAACAGGGAATGAACACTGAAGCTTTCTTT.

This clonotype was seen many times. The chain employs TRBV19 and TRBJ1-2, with D perhaps matching TRBD1 (5 bases). The germline V gene encodes CDR1 LNHDA and CDR2 SQIVND (reference sequence). The CDR3 has 12 residues. Trimming left V 8 bases short and J 4 bases short, with 11 bases between. The CDR3 nucleotides read TGTGCCAGTTCCGACAGCCTCTATGGCTACACCTTC. Translation: CASSDSLYGYTF.

This clonotype was counted at least ten times. At one end the junction does not follow the germline gene, possibly because of a read error. The gene calls are TRBV20-1 and TRBJ2-7; D uncertain. CDR3 length: 12 amino acids. CDR1 DFQATT and CDR2 SNEGSKA come from the germline V gene (reference sequence). The CDR3 DNA is TGCAGTGCTTTTCTAGGCTCCCACGAGCAGTACTTC. Translation gives CSAFLGSHEQYF.

This clonotype occurred many times. The rearrangement joins TRBV12-3 or TRBV12-4 to TRBJ2-7; 10 positions match TRBD1. The CDR3 has 17 amino acids. V trimming: 4 bases; J trimming: 3 bases; junction bases outside the gene matches: 12. CDR3 amino acids: CASSSERGQGKLYEQYF. The CDR3 region has the DNA TGTGCCAGCAGTTCTGAACGGGGACAGGGGAAGCTCTACGAGCAGTACTTC.